Listed below are T cell receptor beta chains from one sample, sequenced in a study of blood T cells in healthy people across ages. TCRdb re-analysed the 5' RACE reads in MiXCR, keeping a single row per CDR3 protein. This sample has around 1,700,000 distinct CDR3 sequences, with 28% found just once. The sample comprised blood. These receptors were obtained from a woman in her 30s in good health. CDR3s include the opening cysteine and the closing phenylalanine or tryptophan. The order of the fields is J gene, D gene, V gene, clone size, CDR3 DNA, CDR3 protein. A D gene is named only where the DNA matches it firmly. Rows may omit the clone size; those that give it use once, few, many or a size class.

J: TRBJ2-4; D: -; V: TRBV5-1; size: -; DNA: TGCGCCAGCAGCTTGGTAGAGTGGACCAAAAACATTCAGTACTTC; CDR3: CASSLVEWTKNIQYF
J: TRBJ2-7; D: -; V: TRBV6-2/TRBV6-3; size: -; DNA: TGTGCCAGCAGCTCCTCGGTGAGGTTTGACGAGCAGTACTTC; CDR3: CASSSSVRFDEQYF
J: TRBJ2-5; D: -; V: TRBV4-3; size: few; DNA: TGCGCCAGCAGCCCCTCTCCGGGGGCGCAAGAGACCCAGTACTTC; CDR3: CASSPSPGAQETQYF
J: TRBJ1-1; D: -; V: TRBV29-1; size: -; DNA: TGCAGCGGTGAGACTTCGGGCACTGAAGCTTTCTTT; CDR3: CSGETSGTEAFF
J: TRBJ1-6; D: -; V: TRBV27; size: -; DNA: TGTGCCAGCAGTTCGCGGGGTTCACCCCTCCACTTT; CDR3: CASSSRGSPLHF
J: TRBJ2-4; D: TRBD2; V: TRBV29-1; size: many; DNA: TGCAGCGTTGTTAGCGGGGGCCTACCGGGCATTCAGTACTTC; CDR3: CSVVSGGLPGIQYF
J: TRBJ2-3; D: TRBD2; V: TRBV7-2; size: -; DNA: TGTGCCAGCAGCTTAGCCCTGCAGGCTAGCGGGTACACAGATACGCAGTATTTT; CDR3: CASSLALQASGYTDTQYF
J: TRBJ2-7; D: TRBD1; V: TRBV5-1; size: many; DNA: TGTGCCAGCAGCTCCCAGGGGGTTTACGAGCAGTACTTC; CDR3: CASSSQGVYEQYF
J: TRBJ2-1; D: TRBD2; V: TRBV5-1; size: few; DNA: TGCGCCAGCAGCTTGGCTGGAGCGGGAGAAGGGGCTTACAATGAGCAGTTCTTC; CDR3: CASSLAGAGEGAYNEQFF
J: TRBJ2-3; D: -; V: TRBV4-1; size: many; DNA: TGCGCCAGCAGCCAAGAGACAACTAACACAGATACGCAGTATTTT; CDR3: CASSQETTNTDTQYF
J: TRBJ1-1; D: -; V: TRBV15; size: -; DNA: TGTGCCACCAACAGACCGGACATCTTGAACACTGAAGCTTTCTTT; CDR3: CATNRPDILNTEAFF